What follows are 25 T cell receptor beta chains derived from one specimen sequenced in a study of cytomegalovirus exposure and HLA in healthy donors. The PCR contained 60 Vbeta and 13 Jbeta primers. Generated by immunoSEQ multiplex PCR, the TCRdb table keeps only in-frame clones and is missing some. The table records 100,000 to 140,000 clones, approximately 79% of them present only once. The sample taken for sequencing was PBMCs. The origin of the receptors is a middle-aged woman in good health and CMV-seropositive.

This chain connects TRBV7-2 to TRBJ2-7; 10 bases map to TRBD2. The junction had 4 bases not matched to a gene; V was cut back by 5 bases and J by 0 bases. This CDR3 has 15 residues. Germline V gives CDR1 SGHTA, CDR2 FQGNSA. The CDR3 DNA follows: TGTGCCAGCAGCACGCTAGCGGGGGCCTCCTACGAGCAGTACTTC. Translation: CASSTLAGASYEQYF.

The chain couples TRBV19 to TRBJ2-5, with D hard to call. V lost 5 bases to trimming and J lost 5 bases, with 15 bases between them. The length of the CDR3 is 14 residues. The germline gives CDR1 LNHDA, CDR2 SQIVND (reference sequence). In nucleotides, the CDR3 is TGTGCCAGTAGTCTCCCGAGCCTCTCGGAGACCCAGTACTTC. Translated: CASSLPSLSETQYF.

The V call is TRBV6-4, the J call TRBJ2-7; 7 bases map to TRBD1. There are 14 residues in the CDR3. The trim removed 8 bases at V and 0 bases at J, leaving 7 bases unmatched. Germline lookup yields CDR1 MRHNA and CDR2 SNTAGT. The CDR3 loop reads CASSTDRSSYEQYF. Here the CDR3 DNA reads TGTGCCAGCTCAACGGACAGGAGCTCCTACGAGCAGTACTTC.

The V call is TRBV18, the J call TRBJ2-7; 8 bases match TRBD1. Germline V lookup: CDR1 KGHSH, CDR2 LQKENI. J gave up 7 bases and V 2 bases, and 7 bases lay outside the gene matches. CDR3 length: 14 amino acids. CDR3 sequence reads: CASSPGQGTREQYF. The CDR3 DNA is TGTGCCAGCTCACCAGGACAGGGTACGAGAGAGCAGTACTTC.

The rearrangement joins TRBV30 to TRBJ1-5; 8 positions match TRBD1. The CDR3 covers 14 residues. Trimming cost V 1 base and J 7 bases; bases outside gene matches: 6. Per germline, CDR1 GTSNPN and CDR2 SVGIG (reference sequence). CDR3 in amino acids: CAWSALQGAQPQHF. The CDR3 DNA reads as TGTGCCTGGAGTGCGCTTCAGGGGGCGCAGCCCCAGCATTTT.

V is TRBV7-2 and J is TRBJ1-1; 7 nucleotides align to TRBD1. This CDR3 is built from 15 residues. V lost 4 bases to trimming and J lost 0 bases; unmatched junction nucleotides: 5. Germline assignment: CDR1 SGHTA and CDR2 FQGNSA. In nucleotides, the CDR3 is TGTGCCAGCAGCTACCCCGGGACAGTGAACACTGAAGCTTTCTTT. As protein: CASSYPGTVNTEAFF.

The chain carries TRBV7-9 and TRBJ1-6, with a tentative D call TRBD1 (6 bases). Germline V gene data show CDR1 as SEHNR and CDR2 as FQNEAQ (reference sequence). There are 15 residues in the CDR3. Trimming pared 1 base from V and 7 bases from J, leaving 11 bases between. In nucleotides, the CDR3 is TGTGCCAGCAGCTTAGGGACAGTAAGAAATTCACCCCTCCACTTT. Translation: CASSLGTVRNSPLHF.

The V gene is TRBV18, the J gene TRBJ1-1; unclear D gene. Trimming removed 4 bases from V and 1 base from J, with 4 bases in between. The CDR3 consists of 12 residues. Germline V CDR1 and CDR2: KGHSH, LQKENI. Here the CDR3 reads CASSRGNTEAFF. The CDR3 bases are TGTGCCAGCTCACGCGGGAACACTGAAGCTTTCTTT. Drawing the rest from reference TRBV18 and TRBJ1-1, the complete variable domain is NAGVMQNPRHLVRRRGQEARLRCSPMKGHSHVYWYRQLPEEGLKFMVYLQKENIIDESGMPKERFSAEFPKEGPSILRIQQVVRGDSAAYFCASSRGNTEAFFGQGTRLTVV.

A few counts support this clone. The chain is built from TRBV6-6 and TRBJ1-1; D gene ambiguous. There are 11 residues in the CDR3. V was trimmed by 2 bases and J by 11 bases, leaving 9 bases between them. CDR1 is MNHNY and CDR2 is SVGAGI in the germline V gene (reference sequence). CDR3 coding DNA: TGTGCCAGCAGTTACCCCTCGAGGGCTTTCTTT. This sequence encodes CASSYPSRAFF.

The chain carries TRBV6-5 and TRBJ1-1; maybe TRBD1 (5 bases). V was cut by 6 bases and J by 1 base, with 9 bases left in between. The CDR3 has 13 amino acids. In germline, CDR1 is MNHEY, CDR2 SVGAGI. In DNA, the CDR3 is TGTGCCAGCAGAGTCCAGGGGAACACTGAAGCTTTCTTT. Protein: CASRVQGNTEAFF.

The chain links TRBV10-1 to TRBJ1-4; 7 bases agree with TRBD1. Looked up from germline, CDR1 is WNHNN and CDR2 is SYGVQD (reference sequence). CDR3 length: 14 amino acids. Losses at the gene ends were 6 bases for V and 5 bases for J; bases not matched to a gene: 6. The CDR3 sequence: CASSPGQQNEKLFF. CDR3 DNA sequence: TGCGCCAGCAGCCCGGGACAGCAAAATGAAAAACTGTTTTTT.

Only a few counts were recorded for this clone. V and J are TRBV6-5 and TRBJ1-1, with 9 positions matching TRBD1. CDR1 and CDR2 from the germline V gene are MNHEY and SVGAGI. V shed 7 bases, J shed 11 bases, and the junction held 14 bases outside the gene matches. This CDR3 has 14 amino acids. The CDR3 DNA sequence: TGTGCCAGCACCGAAGGACAGGGGAATCCAAGGGCTTTCTTT. This codes for CASTEGQGNPRAFF.

This chain uses TRBV6-5 with TRBJ1-6; D is perhaps TRBD1 (6 bases). V lost 6 bases and J lost 11, with 14 bases in between. The CDR3 sequence is 13 residues long. The germline CDR1 and CDR2 sequences are MNHEY and SVGAGI. CDR3 in DNA: TGTGCCAGCAGGGGGGGGGCTCGGGCACCCCTCCACTTT. This translates into CASRGGARAPLHF.

This chain links TRBV7-9 with TRBJ1-5, with 9 bases identical to TRBD1. Germline V gene lookup returns CDR1 SEHNR and CDR2 FQNEAQ (reference sequence). V dropped 4 bases and J dropped 2; count of bases not matched to a gene: 6. The CDR3 extends over 16 amino acids. CDR3 coding DNA: TGTGCCAGCAGCTCCGGGACAGGGAGGGGCAATCAGCCCCAGCATTTT. It is translated as CASSSGTGRGNQPQHF. Combining the CDR3 with reference TRBV7-9 and TRBJ1-5 gives the whole variable domain DTGVSQNPRHKITKRGQNVTFRCDPISEHNRLYWYRQTLGQGPEFLTYFQNEAQLEKSRLLSDRFSAERPKGSFSTLEIQRTEQGDSAMYLCASSSGTGRGNQPQHFGDGTRLSIL.

V gene TRBV11-2 combines with J gene TRBJ1-1; no clear D. CDR3 length: 13 amino acids. From germline, CDR1 is SGHAT and CDR2 FQNNGV. V gave up 0 bases and J gave up 4 bases, with 6 bases separating them. The CDR3 DNA follows: TGTGCCAGCAGCTTAGAGGCGGGCACTGAAGCTTTCTTT. Residues: CASSLEAGTEAFF. The entire variable domain, with the rest obtained from reference TRBV11-2 and TRBJ1-1, is as follows: EAGVAQSPRYKIIEKRQSVAFWCNPISGHATLYWYQQILGQGPKLLIQFQNNGVVDDSQLPKDRFSAERLKGVDSTLKIQPAKLEDSAVYLCASSLEAGTEAFFGQGTRLTVV.

V usage is TRBV7-2 and J usage is TRBJ1-2, with D hard to call. V was shortened by 6 bases and J by 4 bases, with 15 bases between the two germline ends. Germline V gene data show CDR1 as SGHTA and CDR2 as FQGNSA. This CDR3 is 14 amino acids long. CDR3 sequence (DNA): TGTGCCAGCAGTCGAGACGCCCGGGGCTATGGCTACACCTTC. Protein: CASSRDARGYGYTF.

The chain employs TRBV6-1 and TRBJ2-7; 9 bases match TRBD1. The V and J ends lost 0 bases and 5 bases, in that order; junction bases with no gene match: 14. The CDR3 is made up of 18 amino acids. Germline assignment: CDR1 MNHNS and CDR2 SASEGT. As DNA, the CDR3 is TGTGCCAGCAGTGAAGCCCCAGGGGGTGGGACAGGGCCGGACGAGCAGTACTTC. Residues: CASSEAPGGGTGPDEQYF.

This chain joins TRBV7-2 and TRBJ2-4; perhaps TRBD1 as D (5 bases). The germline V gene has CDR1 SGHTA and CDR2 FQGNSA. Trimming stripped 0 bases from V and 11 bases from J, with 8 bases between. The CDR3 has 12 amino acids. The CDR3 sequence is CASSLAGPVQYF. In DNA form, the CDR3 reads TGTGCCAGCAGCTTAGCGGGGCCTGTTCAGTACTTC.

This clone was recorded a few times. The chain is built from TRBV5-6 and TRBJ2-5; TRBD2 agrees at 11 bases. Germline CDR1 reads SGHDT; CDR2 reads YYEEEE. After removal of 4 bases from V and 2 bases from J, the junction contained 4 bases not matched to a gene. The CDR3 is 15 amino acids. CDR3 in DNA: TGTGCCAGCAGCCCTAGCGGGGGGATTCAAGAGACCCAGTACTTC. Translating gives CASSPSGGIQETQYF.

This clone was recorded a few times. The chain is built from TRBV15 and TRBJ1-2, with D possibly being TRBD1 (5 bases). V dropped 0 bases and J dropped 6 bases, with 11 bases sitting between them. The germline V gene has CDR1 LNHNV and CDR2 YYDKDF (reference sequence). The CDR3 covers 14 residues. The CDR3 reads CATSRDIGADGYTF. CDR3 bases: TGTGCCACCAGCAGAGATATAGGGGCGGATGGCTACACCTTC.

This chain connects TRBV7-3 to TRBJ2-5; perhaps TRBD2 as D (5 bases). V lost 6 bases, J lost 2 bases, and 10 bases lay in between. The CDR3 consists of 13 residues. Germline V CDR1 and CDR2: SGHTA, FQGTGA. The DNA for the CDR3 is TGTGCCAGCAGTGGCGGGTCTCAAGAGACCCAGTACTTC. Protein: CASSGGSQETQYF.

This clone appeared once. The V and J genes are TRBV5-1 and TRBJ1-2; D is uncertain. With 0 bases removed from V and 2 bases from J, the gap between germline ends came to 11 bases. Per germline, CDR1 SGHRS and CDR2 YFSETQ. The CDR3 length is 15 residues. In nucleotides, the CDR3 is TGCGCCAGCAGCTTGGACCTCGGCGGAAACTATGGCTACACCTTC. This gives the protein CASSLDLGGNYGYTF.

This clone has just one count. CDR3 protein: CASSDSRGANEKLFF. CDR3 DNA sequence: TGTGCCAGCAGCGACTCCAGGGGTGCAAATGAAAAACTGTTTTTT. This chain links TRBV5-6 with TRBJ1-4, with a tentative D call TRBD1 (6 bases). V was shortened by 4 bases and J by 5 bases, with 15 bases between the two germline ends. Germline CDR1 is SGHDT and CDR2 is YYEEEE. The CDR3 runs 15 residues.

This rearrangement joins TRBV15 to TRBJ1-6; D gene ambiguous. Germline CDR1 reads LNHNV; CDR2 reads YYDKDF (reference sequence). V lost 3 bases and J lost 9, with 15 bases in between. The length of the CDR3 is 15 residues. The CDR3 loop reads CATSSGPLTASPLHF. Written as DNA, the CDR3 is TGTGCCACCAGCAGTGGGCCTCTGACCGCTTCACCCCTCCACTTT.

The chain uses TRBV30 and TRBJ1-4; no firm D call. The CDR3 consists of 11 residues. Trimming cost V 2 bases and J 10 bases, with 8 bases left between them. Germline V CDR1 and CDR2: GTSNPN, SVGIG (reference sequence). DNA of the CDR3: TGTGCCTGGAGTCTGGTCGGAAAACTGTTTTTT. It codes for CAWSLVGKLFF.